This T cell receptor beta chain was obtained from a study of blood T cell repertoires in COVID-19 (dated by TCRdb to about 2020). About the study as a whole: Samples covering the acute and convalescent phases of COVID-19 were provided by collaborators in the United States, Italy and Spain. The sample metadata nearly always contained a de-identified subject ID, COVID-19 status, age in years and sex. The samples were drawn from the first 160 participants of the ongoing ImmuneRACE study and from 950 to 1,500 subjects provided by 6 global collaborators. The material from the prospective study consisted of cDNA or gDNA derived from T cells, B-cell-depleted T cells, or PBMCs. A freely available public database, intended as a resource for researchers studying the immune response to SARS-CoV-2, is where the repertoires were released. Where available, HLA class I and class II types were obtained from metadata supplied by the sample provider rather than from assay-based typing. The dataset comprised deeply sampled blood TCRbeta repertoires from subjects exposed to, actively infected with, or recovered from COVID-19. Results and caveats for the whole study, not just this receptor: The quantity of clinical and demographic metadata differed by source and by participant and was supplied without curation.

About this clone itself: The antigen this receptor binds is unknown. No much larger clone is present one base from it, and per-base qualities are unavailable.

Trimmed from V: 0 bases; trimmed from J: 3 bases; junction bases lacking a gene match: 3. There are 15 amino acids in the CDR3, from cysteine to phenylalanine inclusive. Only the CDR3 region is kept as DNA, spanning 45 bases read in frame from base 1. In the germline V gene, CDR1 corresponds to SGHRS and CDR2 to YFSETQ. TCRbeta CDR3 regions were amplified from genomic DNA using the immunoSEQ Assay, a bias-controlled multiplex PCR. For the original study's pipeline: The number of nucleated cells in each sample was estimated from the amplification of reference gene primers within the assay. Sequence reads were collapsed and filtered to measure the absolute abundance of every unique TCRbeta CDR3 rearrangement. Productive Simpson clonality was computed per sample as the square root of Simpson's diversity index over productive rearrangements. TCRdb took over this immuneACCESS table, retaining in-frame rearrangements with V and J assigned. Such tables are incomplete; in checked studies, under half of the missing clones stem from an unresolved V gene, and the remainder is unexplained. V and J calls and clone size are given by that table; D and trimming were obtained from the DNA. Within this sample are approximately 150,000 clones, with about 89% of them counted one time only. The ten most abundant clones make up around 20% of the sample.

Each collaborating institution followed its own protocols to collect whole blood in K2EDTA tubes. For TCRbeta analysis, collaborators shipped samples in one of three forms: frozen whole blood, isolated PBMCs, or DNA extracted from either of those sample types. The chain employs TRBV5-1 and TRBJ2-1; 7 bases in the middle match TRBD2. The sequence was collected from a man in his fifties or sixties with active or convalescent COVID-19. Sequencing was done on a sample of peripheral blood. The CDR3 region: CASSLVSGDYNEQFF. The DNA sequence is as follows: TGCGCCAGCAGCTTGGTGAGCGGGGACTACAATGAGCAGTTCTTC.